This entry concerns a single T cell receptor beta chain. Trimming cost V 5 bases and J 1 base; bases outside gene matches: 6. In germline, CDR1 is SGHRS, CDR2 YFSETQ. This CDR3 contains 15 residues. These data originate in a study of blood T cell repertoires in COVID-19. Study-level information: The United States, Italy and Spain were the sources of the acute and convalescent COVID-19 samples. The analysed material was cDNA or gDNA that came from T cells, B-cell-depleted T cells, or PBMCs.

Participants' own reports of clinical history determined their cohort assignment. Exposed participants encountered a COVID-19 case during the 2 weeks preceding study entry. Profiled with immunoSEQ multiplex PCR; TCRdb holds only in-frame clones, not every one. The data show 110,000 to 150,000 clones, with around 80% seen just once and 1.5% to 2% held by the top ten. This clonotype was sampled from a woman in her late teens or twenties who had been exposed to COVID-19. The sequencing input was PBMCs or T cells enriched from blood (not recorded which). V is TRBV5-1 and J is TRBJ2-7; 10 positions agree with TRBD1. The CDR3 DNA follows: TGCGCCAGCAGTTCCGGGACAGGGGATTCCTACGAGCAGTACTTC. Translation gives CASSSGTGDSYEQYF.